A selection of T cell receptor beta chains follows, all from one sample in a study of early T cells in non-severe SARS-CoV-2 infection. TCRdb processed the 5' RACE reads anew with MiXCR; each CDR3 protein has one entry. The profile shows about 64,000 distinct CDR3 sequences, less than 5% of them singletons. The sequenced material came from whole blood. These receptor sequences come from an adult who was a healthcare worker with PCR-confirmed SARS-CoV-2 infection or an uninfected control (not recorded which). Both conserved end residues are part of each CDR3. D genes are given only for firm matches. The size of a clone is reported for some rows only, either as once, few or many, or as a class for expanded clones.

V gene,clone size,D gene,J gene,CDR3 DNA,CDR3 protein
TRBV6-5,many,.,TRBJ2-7,TGTGCCAGCAGCTCGTATGTCCCAACCTACGAGCAGTACTTC,CASSSYVPTYEQYF
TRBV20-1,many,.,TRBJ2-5,TGCAGTGCTAGAGTGCGGATAGAGGAAAAGACCCAGTACTTC,CSARVRIEEKTQYF
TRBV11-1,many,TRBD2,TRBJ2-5,TGTGCCAGCAGCTTTGGGAGCGGGGGGCCCTCCGACCAAGAGACCCAGTACTTC,CASSFGSGGPSDQETQYF
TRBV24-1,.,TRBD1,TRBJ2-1,TGTGCCACCAGTGGAGGGGGCGAACGCAATGAGCAGTTCTTC,CATSGGGERNEQFF
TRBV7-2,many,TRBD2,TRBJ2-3,TGTGCCAGCAGCTTAAGGGGGCCTAGCGGGAGTTTATCGGGATGGACAGATACGCAGTATTTT,CASSLRGPSGSLSGWTDTQYF
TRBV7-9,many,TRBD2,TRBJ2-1,TGTGCCAGCAGCCTAGCGGGAGGGGGGATAAATGAGCAGTTCTTC,CASSLAGGGINEQFF
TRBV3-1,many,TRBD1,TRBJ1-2,TGTGCCAGCAGCCAAGGACAGGGGGCTTTTGGCTACACCTTC,CASSQGQGAFGYTF
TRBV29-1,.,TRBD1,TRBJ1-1,TGCAGCGTTCGGGACAGGGGAGGGACTGAAGCTTTCTTT,CSVRDRGGTEAFF
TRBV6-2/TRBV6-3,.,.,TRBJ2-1,TGTGCCAGCAGTTACTCGATTGGGGAGCAGTTCTTC,CASSYSIGEQFF
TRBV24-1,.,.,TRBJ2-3,TGTGCCACCAGTGAGGAAATGGCCCTTAGCACAGATACGCAGTATTTT,CATSEEMALSTDTQYF
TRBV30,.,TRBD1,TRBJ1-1,TGTGCCTGGAGTTGGACAGGGGCCACTGAAGCTTTCTTT,CAWSWTGATEAFF
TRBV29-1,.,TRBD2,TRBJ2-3,TGCAGCGTTGGGAGACTAGCCGCTAGCACAGATACGCAGTATTTT,CSVGRLAASTDTQYF
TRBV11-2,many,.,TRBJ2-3,TGTGCCAGCAGCTCCTTCCCCGGATCGGGAGATACGCAGTATTTT,CASSSFPGSGDTQYF
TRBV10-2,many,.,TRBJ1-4,TGCGCCAGCAGTGGGGGGGCGAGTAATGAAAAACTGTTTTTT,CASSGGASNEKLFF
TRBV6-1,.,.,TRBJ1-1,TGTGCCAGCAGTGAGAGGGGACTAAGCCAGCTCTTT,CASSERGLSQLF
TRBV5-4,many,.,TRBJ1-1,TGTGCCAGCAGCTTGTGGGGAGGGACTGAAGCTTTCTTT,CASSLWGGTEAFF
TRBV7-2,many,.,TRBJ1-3,TGTGCCAGCAGCCCAGGATGGGGAAACACCATATATTTT,CASSPGWGNTIYF
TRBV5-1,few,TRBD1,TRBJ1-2,TGCGCCAGCAGCATGGGACAGGGAAACTATGGCTACACCTTC,CASSMGQGNYGYTF
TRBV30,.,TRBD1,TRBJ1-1,TGTGCCTGGAGTGTACCCGGGACAGCGTACACTGAAGCTTTCTTT,CAWSVPGTAYTEAFF
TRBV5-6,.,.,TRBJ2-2,TGTGCCAGCAGCCTCCAAATTTCCGGAGGCCTCGGGGAGCTGTTTTTT,CASSLQISGGLGELFF
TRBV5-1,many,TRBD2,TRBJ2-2,TGCGCCAGCAGCTTACGATATCCCGGCGGGAGCACCGGGGAGCTGTTTTTT,CASSLRYPGGSTGELFF
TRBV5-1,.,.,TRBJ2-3,TGCGCCAGCAGCTTGGCCTTAGGGGGATCTAGCACAGATACGCAGTATTTT,CASSLALGGSSTDTQYF
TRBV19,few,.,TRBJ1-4,TGTGCCAGTACCCGAAGATGGGACGGAAATGAAAAACTGTTTTTT,CASTRRWDGNEKLFF
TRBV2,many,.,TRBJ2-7,TGTGCCAGCAGTACTTCCTACGAGCAGTACTTC,CASSTSYEQYF
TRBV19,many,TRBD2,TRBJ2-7,TGTGCCAGTAGGACTAGCGGGGGAACCTCCTACGAGCAGTACTTC,CASRTSGGTSYEQYF
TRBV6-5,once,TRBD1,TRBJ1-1,TGTGCCAGCACCCCCGGGACAGGGTTGTACACTGAAGCTTTCTTT,CASTPGTGLYTEAFF
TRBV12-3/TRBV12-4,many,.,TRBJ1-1,TGTGCCAGCACCCTGCGGACAGCCAACACTGAAGCTTTCTTT,CASTLRTANTEAFF
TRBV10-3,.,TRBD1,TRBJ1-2,TGTGCCATCAGTGAGAAGGGGGCGAACTATGGCTACACCTTC,CAISEKGANYGYTF
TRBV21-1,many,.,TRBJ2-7,TGTGCCAGCAGCAAAGATGGGACAGGTCCTAGCTCCTACGAGCAGTACTTC,CASSKDGTGPSSYEQYF
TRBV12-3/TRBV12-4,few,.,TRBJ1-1,TGTGCCAGCCATCCTTGGACAGCTAACACTGAAGCTTTCTTT,CASHPWTANTEAFF
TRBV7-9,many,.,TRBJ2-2,TGTGCCAGCAGCTTAGCGCGTCTAGCAGACACCGGGGAGCTGTTTTTT,CASSLARLADTGELFF
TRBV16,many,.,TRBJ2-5,TGTGCCAGCAGCCAATTAAGACAAGAGACCCAGTACTTC,CASSQLRQETQYF
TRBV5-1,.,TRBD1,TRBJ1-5,TGCGCCAGCAGCCTGACAGGGGGCAATCAGCCCCAGCATTTT,CASSLTGGNQPQHF
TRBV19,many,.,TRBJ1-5,TGTGCCAGTAGTAAGGGTATATGGCAGCCCCAGCATTTT,CASSKGIWQPQHF
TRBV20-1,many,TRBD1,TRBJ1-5,TGCAGTGCTAGCGGTGACCAGGGGGGCAATCAGCCCCAGCATTTT,CSASGDQGGNQPQHF
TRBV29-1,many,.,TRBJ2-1,TGCAGCGTTGAAGGCGTCAGCTACAATGAGCAGTTCTTC,CSVEGVSYNEQFF
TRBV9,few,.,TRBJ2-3,TGTGCCAGCAGCGAGGACGTGAGTAGTGCAGATACGCAGTATTTT,CASSEDVSSADTQYF
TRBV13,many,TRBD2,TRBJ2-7,TGTGCCAGCAGCCCCCCGGGACTAGTCTATTCCGAGCAGTACTTC,CASSPPGLVYSEQYF
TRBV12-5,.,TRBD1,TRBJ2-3,TGTGCTAGTGGTTCCCAACAGGGGATTGTGTCCGATACGCAGTATTTT,CASGSQQGIVSDTQYF
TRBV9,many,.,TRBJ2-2,TGTGCCACCTCATTCCGGGGGACCGGGGAGCTGTTTTTT,CATSFRGTGELFF
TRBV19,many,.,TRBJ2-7,TGTGCCAGTAGTATTAGGGGCCCCGGCGGGTACGAGCAGTACTTC,CASSIRGPGGYEQYF
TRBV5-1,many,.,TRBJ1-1,TGCGCCAGCAGCTCCGGGACTTCCAATGAAGCTTTCTTT,CASSSGTSNEAFF
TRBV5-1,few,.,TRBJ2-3,TGCGCCAGCAGTCAGGCAGGGGATACGCAGTATTTT,CASSQAGDTQYF
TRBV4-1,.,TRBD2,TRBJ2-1,TGCGCCAGCAGCCGGACCGCCTTCGAGCGGGAGTCCTATGAGCAGTTCTTC,CASSRTAFERESYEQFF
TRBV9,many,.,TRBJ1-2,TGTGCCAGCAGCGTAGCCCGGGACTATGGCTACACCTTC,CASSVARDYGYTF
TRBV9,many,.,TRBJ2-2,TGTGCCAGTGAGGGAAACACCGGGGAGCTGTTTTTT,CASEGNTGELFF
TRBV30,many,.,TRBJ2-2,TGTGCCTGGAGAAGGGGGAGGACGGCCGGGGAGCTGTTTTTT,CAWRRGRTAGELFF
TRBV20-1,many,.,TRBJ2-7,TGCAGTGCTAGAGATCCAATAGGAGGGAACGAGCAGTACTTC,CSARDPIGGNEQYF
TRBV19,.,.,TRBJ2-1,TGTGCCAGTAGTATAGGACAGTTCTACAATGAGCAGTTCTTC,CASSIGQFYNEQFF